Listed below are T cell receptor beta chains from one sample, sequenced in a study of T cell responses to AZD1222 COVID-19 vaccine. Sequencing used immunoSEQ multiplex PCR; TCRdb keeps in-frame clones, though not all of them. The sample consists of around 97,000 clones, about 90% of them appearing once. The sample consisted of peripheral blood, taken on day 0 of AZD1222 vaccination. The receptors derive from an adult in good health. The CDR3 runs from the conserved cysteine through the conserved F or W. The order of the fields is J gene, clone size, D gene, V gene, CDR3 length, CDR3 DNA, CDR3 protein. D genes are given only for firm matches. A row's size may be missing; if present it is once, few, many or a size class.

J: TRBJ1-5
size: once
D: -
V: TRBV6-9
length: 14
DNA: TGTGCCAGCAAACAGGGTTATAGCAATCAGCCCCAGCATTTT
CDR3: CASKQGYSNQPQHF

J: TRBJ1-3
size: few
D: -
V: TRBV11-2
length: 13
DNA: TGTGCCAGCAGAGGACTGGCTGGAAACACCATATATTTT
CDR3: CASRGLAGNTIYF

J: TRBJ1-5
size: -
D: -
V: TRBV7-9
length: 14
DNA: TGTGCCAGCAGCTTCAGCAATAGCAATCAGCCCCAGCATTTT
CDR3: CASSFSNSNQPQHF

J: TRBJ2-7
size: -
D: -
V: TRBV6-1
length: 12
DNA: TGTGCCAGCAGTGAAATGGCAGGGGTCCGGTACTTC
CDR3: CASSEMAGVRYF

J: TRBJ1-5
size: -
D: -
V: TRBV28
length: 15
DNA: TGTGCCAGCAAACCTGGGTTAGGGAGCAATCAGCCCCAGCATTTT
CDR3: CASKPGLGSNQPQHF

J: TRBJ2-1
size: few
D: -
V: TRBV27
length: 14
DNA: TGTGCCAGCAGTTTGGGCAGGGCCTCAGATGAGCAGTTCTTC
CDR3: CASSLGRASDEQFF

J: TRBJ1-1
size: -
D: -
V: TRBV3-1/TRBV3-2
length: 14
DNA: TGTGCCAGCAGCCAATTAGAAAGGAACACTGAAGCTTTCTTT
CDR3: CASSQLERNTEAFF

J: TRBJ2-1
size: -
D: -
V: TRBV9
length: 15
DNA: TGTGCCAGCAGCGTAGCCTATCGAGGACTCAATGAGCAGTTCTTC
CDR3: CASSVAYRGLNEQFF

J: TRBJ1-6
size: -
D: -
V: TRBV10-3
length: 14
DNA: TGTGCCATCAGTGAGGACAGTACGGGTTCACCCCTCCACTTT
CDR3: CAISEDSTGSPLHF

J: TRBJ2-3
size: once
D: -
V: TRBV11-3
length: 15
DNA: TGTGCCAGCAGCATGACTACAGGCCTCACAGATACGCAGTATTTT
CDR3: CASSMTTGLTDTQYF

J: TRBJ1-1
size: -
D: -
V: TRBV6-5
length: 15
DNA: TGTGCCAGCATTGGGGGGAAAAGCCCTAACACTGAAGCTTTCTTT
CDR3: CASIGGKSPNTEAFF

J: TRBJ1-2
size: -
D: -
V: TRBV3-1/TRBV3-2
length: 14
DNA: TGTGCCAGCAGCCAAGACGGAGCTAACTATGGCTACACCTTC
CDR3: CASSQDGANYGYTF

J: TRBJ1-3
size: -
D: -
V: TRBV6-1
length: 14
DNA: TGTGCCAGCAGTGAAGGGGGGGATGGAAACACCATATATTTT
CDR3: CASSEGGDGNTIYF

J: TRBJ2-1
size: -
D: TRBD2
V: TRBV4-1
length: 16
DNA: TGCGCCAGCAGCCAAGGTAGCGGGCCAGCGGGCGATGAGCAGTTCTTC
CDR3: CASSQGSGPAGDEQFF